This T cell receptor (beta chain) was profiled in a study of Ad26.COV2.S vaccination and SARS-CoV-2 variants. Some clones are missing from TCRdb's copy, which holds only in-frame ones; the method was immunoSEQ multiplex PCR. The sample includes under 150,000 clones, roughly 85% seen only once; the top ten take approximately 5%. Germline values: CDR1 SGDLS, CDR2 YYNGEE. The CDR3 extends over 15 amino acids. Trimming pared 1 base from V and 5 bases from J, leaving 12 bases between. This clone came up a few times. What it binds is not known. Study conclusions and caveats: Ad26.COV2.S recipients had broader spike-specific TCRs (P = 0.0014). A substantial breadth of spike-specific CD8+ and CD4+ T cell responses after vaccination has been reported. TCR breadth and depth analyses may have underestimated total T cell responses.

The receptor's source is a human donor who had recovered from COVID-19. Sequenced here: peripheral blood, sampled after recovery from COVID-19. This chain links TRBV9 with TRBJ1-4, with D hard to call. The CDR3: CASSVSGIPNEKLFF. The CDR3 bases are TGTGCCAGCAGCGTAAGCGGGATCCCCAATGAAAAACTGTTTTTT. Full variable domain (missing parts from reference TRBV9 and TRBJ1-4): DSGVTQTPKHLITATGQRVTLRCSPRSGDLSVYWYQQSLDQGLQFLIQYYNGEERAKGNILERFSAQQFPDLHSELNLSSLELGDSALYFCASSVSGIPNEKLFFGSGTQLSVL.